This T cell receptor (beta chain) was documented in a study of PD-1 blockade in classical Hodgkin lymphoma. Study background: Patients were infused with nivolumab 3 mg/kg every 2 weeks.

Profiled with immunoSEQ multiplex PCR; TCRdb holds only in-frame clones, not every one. The sample lists more than 25,000 clones, approximately 81% occurring once. CDR3 length: 16 amino acids. The V gene lost 4 bases and the J gene lost 4 bases, with 18 bases spanning the gap. The germline CDR1 and CDR2 sequences are SGHRS and YFSETQ. Time point of the sample: cycle 4 day 1 (C4D1), after 6 weeks of nivolumab. Every patient was affected by relapse after autologous stem cell transplantation, while exposure to brentuximab vedotin was not uniform. From thawed PBMCs, CD4+ T cells were purified using magnetic negative selection.

The specimen was CD4+ T cells from blood, collected before the fourth cycle of nivolumab. This chain joins TRBV5-1 and TRBJ1-3; maybe TRBD1 (5 bases). The clonotype comes from a human donor with classical Hodgkin lymphoma. The DNA of the CDR3 is TGCGCCAGCAGCCCGGGGGGTGTTACATCAGGAAACACCATATATTTT. This gives the protein CASSPGGVTSGNTIYF. Full variable domain (remainder filled in from reference TRBV5-1 and TRBJ1-3): KAGVTQTPRYLIKTRGQQVTLSCSPISGHRSVSWYQQTPGQGLQFLFEYFSETQRNKGNFPGRFSGRQFSNSRSEMNVSTLELGDSALYLCASSPGGVTSGNTIYFGEGSWLTVV.